The rows below give T cell receptor beta chains drawn from one sample of a study of blood T cell repertoires in COVID-19. Here immunoSEQ multiplex PCR was the method, and the copy in TCRdb shows in-frame clones only, minus some. The sample has about 250,000 clones; roughly nine tenths are singletons. The sequencing input was peripheral blood. Receptor source: a man younger than 35 with active or convalescent COVID-19. CDR3s include the opening cysteine and the closing phenylalanine or tryptophan. The order of the fields is J gene, V gene, CDR3 protein.

>TRBJ1-2|TRBV16
CASSATGSSYGYTF
>TRBJ1-1|TRBV5-4
CASSLDTGRNTEAFF
>TRBJ2-5|TRBV5-1
CASSFRQGPAGETQYF
>TRBJ2-1|TRBV7-2
CASRLAGTGSNEQFF
>TRBJ2-7|TRBV15
CATSRAAGGLSYEQYF
>TRBJ2-3|TRBV19
CASSITRGTDTQYF
>TRBJ1-2|TRBV10-3
CAISAGPGYGYTF
>TRBJ1-1|TRBV10-3
CAISESSNRDVNTEAFF
>TRBJ1-6|TRBV6-5
CASHIQGNSPLHF
>TRBJ2-7|TRBV20-1
CSASSPGGYEQYF
>TRBJ2-3|TRBV28
CASSSSGVGTDTQYF
>TRBJ2-2|TRBV11-2
CASSYRTSGRPGELFF
>TRBJ2-3|TRBV27
CASSLFGTSTDTQYF
>TRBJ1-2|TRBV6-5
CASSYGGEGGYTF
>TRBJ2-1|TRBV9
CASSAPSGRSYNEQFF
>TRBJ1-2|TRBV4-3
CASSQTGVYGYTF
>TRBJ2-3|TRBV7-3
CASSPSTDTQYF
>TRBJ1-5|TRBV27
CASSPRGESNQPQHF
>TRBJ1-1|TRBV9
CASSVGSRNTEAFF
>TRBJ2-7|TRBV11-2
CASSNTYEQYF
>TRBJ1-1|TRBV30
CAWSVTGGPTEAFF
>TRBJ1-4|TRBV19
CASRPLEGNTNEKLFF
>TRBJ2-7|TRBV4-1
CASSHRQGFRDEQYF
>TRBJ1-5|TRBV6-2/TRBV6-3
CASSYVTGNQPQHF
>TRBJ2-7|TRBV3-1/TRBV3-2
CASSLHQVRSGGYEQYF
>TRBJ2-6|TRBV28
CASIPGQGASSGANVLTF
>TRBJ2-1|TRBV9
CASSGGLAGGSSYNEQFF
>TRBJ2-7|TRBV4-3
CASSQEAGGPYEQYF
>TRBJ2-2|TRBV7-8
CASSPPGSGRHGELFF
>TRBJ2-3|TRBV7-6
CASSQGLAGRTDTQYF
>TRBJ1-5|TRBV19
CASSMWRDRNQPQHF
>TRBJ2-3|TRBV29-1
CSVAGLAGGSDTQYF
>TRBJ2-3|TRBV7-2
CASSNMGGEGADTQYF
>TRBJ2-5|TRBV28
CASSNNRKGGETQYF
>TRBJ2-2|TRBV6-2/TRBV6-3
CASSYPTRTGELFF
>TRBJ2-5|TRBV28
CASSRSGMPQETQYF
>TRBJ1-1|TRBV2
CAELGNTEAFF